This record looks at one T cell receptor (beta chain) sequence and its context. The antigen remains undetermined. TCRdb's table, derived via immunoSEQ multiplex PCR, lists solely in-frame clones and lacks some. The sample lists about 35,000 clones; less than 90% were seen once. These data originate in a study of PD-1 blockade in mismatch repair-deficient tumors. Study observations and caveats: After pembrolizumab, tumor-resident clones rose rapidly, then generally contracted before radiologic responses.

Germline loops: CDR1 SQVTM, CDR2 ANQGSEA. Trimming pared 2 bases from V and 5 bases from J, leaving 15 bases between. This CDR3 is 14 amino acids long. TCR sequencing covered a few patients who responded to pembrolizumab. This clonotype originated in an adult with mismatch repair-deficient cancer. Material: PBMCs, obtained less than 7 weeks after starting pembrolizumab. V usage is TRBV29-1 and J usage is TRBJ1-1; D is possibly TRBD1 (5 bases). The DNA of the CDR3 is TGCAGCGTTGAATCAGAGGCAGGGAGGACTGAAGCTTTCTTT. As protein: CSVESEAGRTEAFF.